The source of this T cell receptor beta chain is a study of T cell repertoires in cytomegalovirus infection (dated by TCRdb to about 2019). For the study in its entirety: Donor HLA type was relevant to the analysis, as public TCR beta signatures indicated carriage of CMV infection together with the matching HLA type.

The CDR3 runs 13 residues from the cysteine to the phenylalanine. CDR3 DNA is the only sequence kept; it has 39 bases, read in frame from the first base. Trimming takes 6 bases from V and 0 bases from J, and the germline ends sit 10 bases apart. Per the germline V gene (reference sequence), DFQATT is the CDR1 and SNEGSKA is the CDR2. Of note for this clonotype: Its specific antigen is unknown. No base-level quality is on record; no much larger clone is a single base apart.

The paper's findings and limits, for the study overall: In the ex vivo response, HLA-C-restricted CMV-specific TCR beta clonotypes were dominant, and in two of eight donors the single most frequent clonotype came from this HLA-C-restricted group. In both this cohort and an independent roughly 350-donor cohort, the cumulative frequency of public TCR beta family members distinguished carriers of CMV infection plus the relevant HLA type.

Sequenced using an Illumina HiSeq 1500. TCRdb passed the public sequencing reads through fastp at Q25 and MiXCR, retaining productive beta sequences. Every CDR3 protein is listed once, alongside the most common genes and DNA of its rows. The sample table shows around 300,000 distinct CDR3 sequences, and around 9.5% are seen once. The ten top clones hold 3.5% to 4.5% of the sample. Sequencing was performed on PBMCs. The source of this sequence is a human donor in good health (CMV status not recorded). Some clones in this sample may be carry-over from other donors' samples. The rearranged chain carries TRBV20-1 and TRBJ2-3, with a weak D call of TRBD2 (6 bases match). Here is the DNA: TGCAGTGCCTTCAGCGGGAGCACAGATACGCAGTATTTT. Its translation reads: CSAFSGSTDTQYF.